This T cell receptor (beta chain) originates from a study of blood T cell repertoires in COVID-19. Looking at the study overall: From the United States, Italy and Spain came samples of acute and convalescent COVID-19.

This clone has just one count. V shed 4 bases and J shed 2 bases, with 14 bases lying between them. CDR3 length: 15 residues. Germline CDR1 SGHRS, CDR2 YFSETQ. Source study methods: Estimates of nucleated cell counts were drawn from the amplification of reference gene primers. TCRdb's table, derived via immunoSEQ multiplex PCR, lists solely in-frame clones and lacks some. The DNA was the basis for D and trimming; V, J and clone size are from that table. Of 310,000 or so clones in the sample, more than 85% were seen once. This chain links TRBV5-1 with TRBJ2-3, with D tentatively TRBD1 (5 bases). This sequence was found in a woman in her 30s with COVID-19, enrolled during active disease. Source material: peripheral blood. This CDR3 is CASSRSQGTTDTQYF. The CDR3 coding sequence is TGCGCCAGCAGCCGATCCCAGGGCACCACAGATACGCAGTATTTT.